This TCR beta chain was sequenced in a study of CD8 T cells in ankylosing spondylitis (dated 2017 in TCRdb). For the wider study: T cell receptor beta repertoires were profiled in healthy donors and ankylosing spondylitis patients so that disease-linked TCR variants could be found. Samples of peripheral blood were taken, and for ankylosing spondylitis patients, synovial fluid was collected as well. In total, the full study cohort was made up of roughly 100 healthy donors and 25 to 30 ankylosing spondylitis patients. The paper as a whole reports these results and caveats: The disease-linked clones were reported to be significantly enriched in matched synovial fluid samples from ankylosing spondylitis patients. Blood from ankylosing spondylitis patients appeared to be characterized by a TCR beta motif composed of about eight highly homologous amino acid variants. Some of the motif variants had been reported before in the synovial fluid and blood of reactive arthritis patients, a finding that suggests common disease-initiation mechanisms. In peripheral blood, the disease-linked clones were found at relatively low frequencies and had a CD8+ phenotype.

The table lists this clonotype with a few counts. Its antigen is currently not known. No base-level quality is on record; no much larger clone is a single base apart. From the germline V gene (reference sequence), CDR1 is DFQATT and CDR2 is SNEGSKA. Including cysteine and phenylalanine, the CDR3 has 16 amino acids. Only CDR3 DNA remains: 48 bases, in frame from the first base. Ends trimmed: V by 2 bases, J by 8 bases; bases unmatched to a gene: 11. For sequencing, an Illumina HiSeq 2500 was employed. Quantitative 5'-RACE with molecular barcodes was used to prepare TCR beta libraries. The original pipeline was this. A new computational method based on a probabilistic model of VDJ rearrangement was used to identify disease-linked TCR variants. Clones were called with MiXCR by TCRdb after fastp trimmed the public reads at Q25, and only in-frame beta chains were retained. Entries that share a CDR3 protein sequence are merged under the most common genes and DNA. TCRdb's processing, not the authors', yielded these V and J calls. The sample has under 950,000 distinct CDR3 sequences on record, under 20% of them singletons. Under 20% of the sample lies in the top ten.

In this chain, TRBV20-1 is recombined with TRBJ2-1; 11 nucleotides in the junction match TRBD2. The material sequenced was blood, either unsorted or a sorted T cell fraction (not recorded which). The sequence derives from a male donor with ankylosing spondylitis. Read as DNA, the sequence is TGCAGTGCTAGACTTCAACTAGCGGGAGCGGGCCATGAGCAGTTCTTC. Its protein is CSARLQLAGAGHEQFF.